A selection of T cell receptor beta chains follows, all from one sample in a study of blood T cell repertoires in COVID-19. The method was immunoSEQ multiplex PCR; TCRdb's version includes in-frame clones alone and lacks a portion of them. The sample contains some 120,000 clones, about 81% of which appear only once. The sample taken for sequencing was peripheral blood. The receptors stem from an older man with acute or convalescent COVID-19. Each CDR3 is given with its conserved first and last residue. D genes are given only for firm matches. Size is omitted from some rows. Given values are once, few, many or a class for expanded clones.

V: TRBV25-1; D: NA; size: few; J: TRBJ2-7; CDR3: CASKDRTGEQYF
V: TRBV10-3; D: NA; size: NA; J: TRBJ1-1; CDR3: CAISEGTRNTEAFF
V: TRBV5-1; D: NA; size: NA; J: TRBJ2-1; CDR3: CASSSTPTRINEQFF
V: TRBV13; D: NA; size: few; J: TRBJ1-4; CDR3: CASSPSRGTNEKLFF
V: TRBV9; D: TRBD2; size: NA; J: TRBJ2-7; CDR3: CASSPSSGFYEQYF
V: TRBV7-8; D: NA; size: NA; J: TRBJ1-6; CDR3: CASSRYWEDNSPLHF
V: TRBV30; D: TRBD2; size: NA; J: TRBJ2-5; CDR3: CAWSEGTLAGAVETQYF
V: TRBV2; D: TRBD1; size: NA; J: TRBJ1-5; CDR3: CASSERTGQGNQPQHF
V: TRBV5-1; D: NA; size: NA; J: TRBJ1-1; CDR3: CASSSQGNTEAFF
V: TRBV11-3; D: NA; size: NA; J: TRBJ2-5; CDR3: CASSLREGETQYF
V: TRBV7-9; D: TRBD1; size: NA; J: TRBJ1-2; CDR3: CASSSDRVPSGYTF
V: TRBV20-1; D: NA; size: NA; J: TRBJ2-3; CDR3: CSASSLVAGDTQYF
V: TRBV30; D: TRBD2; size: NA; J: TRBJ2-3; CDR3: CAWSDILAGVTDTQYF
V: TRBV5-4; D: TRBD1; size: NA; J: TRBJ2-3; CDR3: CASSLGGSGGADTQYF
V: TRBV19; D: NA; size: NA; J: TRBJ1-2; CDR3: CASSGGRDYGYTF
V: TRBV6-6; D: NA; size: NA; J: TRBJ1-1; CDR3: CASRREGGTEAFF
V: TRBV28; D: NA; size: NA; J: TRBJ1-4; CDR3: CASTYRQEKLFF